The rows below give T cell receptor beta chains drawn from one sample of a study of T cells in Graves' hyperthyroidism and ophthalmopathy. Each CDR3 protein gets one entry after TCRdb re-called the multiplex PCR reads with MiXCR. The sample includes roughly 500,000 distinct CDR3 sequences, around 46% of them seen just once. The sample was peripheral blood or thyroid tissue (not recorded which). Source of these receptors: an adult woman with Graves' disease, either hyperthyroidism or ophthalmopathy (not recorded which). Both conserved end residues are part of each CDR3. Each record gives: D gene, J gene, V gene, CDR3 protein. D genes are given only for firm matches.

D gene: -
J gene: TRBJ1-5
V gene: TRBV2
CDR3 protein: CASSEFSVNQPQHF

D gene: -
J gene: TRBJ2-2
V gene: TRBV7-3
CDR3 protein: CASSLTAGNTGELFF

D gene: -
J gene: TRBJ2-5
V gene: TRBV10-1
CDR3 protein: CASSESWSRETQYF

D gene: -
J gene: TRBJ1-2
V gene: TRBV10-3
CDR3 protein: CAISESTGVVYTF

D gene: -
J gene: TRBJ2-7
V gene: TRBV14
CDR3 protein: CASSPEYPDRRLYEQYF

D gene: -
J gene: TRBJ2-7
V gene: TRBV4-2
CDR3 protein: CASSQPSSVYEQYF

D gene: -
J gene: TRBJ1-1
V gene: TRBV10-3
CDR3 protein: CAISGRWGNTEAFF

D gene: -
J gene: TRBJ1-6
V gene: TRBV7-3
CDR3 protein: CASSLQGLDSPLHF

D gene: TRBD1
J gene: TRBJ2-6
V gene: TRBV19
CDR3 protein: CASSTGQGISGANVLTF

D gene: -
J gene: TRBJ2-7
V gene: TRBV12-3/TRBV12-4
CDR3 protein: CASSPQGDEQYF

D gene: -
J gene: TRBJ1-5
V gene: TRBV12-3/TRBV12-4
CDR3 protein: CASSRDYQPQHF

D gene: -
J gene: TRBJ1-1
V gene: TRBV7-2
CDR3 protein: CASSLDRRDAFF

D gene: -
J gene: TRBJ2-5
V gene: TRBV5-1
CDR3 protein: CASSPQGSRQETQYF

D gene: TRBD1
J gene: TRBJ1-4
V gene: TRBV7-9
CDR3 protein: CASSPLDRVGEKLFF

D gene: -
J gene: TRBJ2-7
V gene: TRBV7-9
CDR3 protein: CASSSLHEQYF

D gene: -
J gene: TRBJ1-5
V gene: TRBV5-6
CDR3 protein: CASSFRGVWGQPQHF

D gene: TRBD2
J gene: TRBJ2-7
V gene: TRBV29-1
CDR3 protein: CSVGKWSSGTYEQYF

D gene: -
J gene: TRBJ1-2
V gene: TRBV29-1
CDR3 protein: CSATRGSDYTF

D gene: -
J gene: TRBJ1-1
V gene: TRBV5-8
CDR3 protein: CASSQRGNGAFF

D gene: -
J gene: TRBJ2-2
V gene: TRBV9
CDR3 protein: CASSVGGGHTGELFF

D gene: -
J gene: TRBJ2-5
V gene: TRBV7-9
CDR3 protein: CASSEGGWETQYF

D gene: TRBD2
J gene: TRBJ2-7
V gene: TRBV20-1
CDR3 protein: CSATAGEYEQYF

D gene: -
J gene: TRBJ2-7
V gene: TRBV19
CDR3 protein: CASSGEGGQVEQYF

D gene: TRBD1
J gene: TRBJ1-6
V gene: TRBV25-1
CDR3 protein: CTSRGLGTASSPLHF

D gene: -
J gene: TRBJ1-5
V gene: TRBV6-6
CDR3 protein: CASSSGGPQHF

D gene: TRBD1
J gene: TRBJ2-7
V gene: TRBV7-2
CDR3 protein: CASSTQGYPPGEQYF

D gene: -
J gene: TRBJ1-1
V gene: TRBV4-1
CDR3 protein: CASSQEGQVTFMNTEAFF

D gene: -
J gene: TRBJ2-7
V gene: TRBV10-3
CDR3 protein: CAIAAPEGYEQYF

D gene: -
J gene: TRBJ2-2
V gene: TRBV25-1
CDR3 protein: CASSAPLNTGELFF

D gene: -
J gene: TRBJ2-7
V gene: TRBV7-2
CDR3 protein: CASSFLTDPIYEQYF

D gene: TRBD1
J gene: TRBJ1-6
V gene: TRBV6-5
CDR3 protein: CASSWDRNSPLHF

D gene: TRBD1
J gene: TRBJ2-7
V gene: TRBV12-3/TRBV12-4
CDR3 protein: CASMPTGGSYEQYF

D gene: -
J gene: TRBJ2-2
V gene: TRBV24-1
CDR3 protein: CATSDSPGVRGELFF

D gene: -
J gene: TRBJ1-5
V gene: TRBV7-2
CDR3 protein: CASSLIQTNQPQHF

D gene: TRBD1
J gene: TRBJ2-7
V gene: TRBV14
CDR3 protein: CASSQSIRDRGPYEQYF

D gene: -
J gene: TRBJ1-2
V gene: TRBV6-5
CDR3 protein: CASRGISGYTF

D gene: TRBD1
J gene: TRBJ2-6
V gene: TRBV19
CDR3 protein: CASSTRTGADVLTF

D gene: -
J gene: TRBJ1-1
V gene: TRBV27
CDR3 protein: CASSPIGSEAFF

D gene: -
J gene: TRBJ2-7
V gene: TRBV5-1
CDR3 protein: CASSKGGHGEQYF

D gene: -
J gene: TRBJ2-1
V gene: TRBV20-1
CDR3 protein: CSASEFGPSYNEQFF

D gene: -
J gene: TRBJ2-7
V gene: TRBV7-2
CDR3 protein: CASSLRVSEQYF

D gene: -
J gene: TRBJ1-1
V gene: TRBV20-1
CDR3 protein: CSARPHRANTEAFF

D gene: -
J gene: TRBJ2-2
V gene: TRBV24-1
CDR3 protein: CATSGPGSCFF

D gene: -
J gene: TRBJ1-4
V gene: TRBV28
CDR3 protein: CASSFSEKLFF

D gene: TRBD1
J gene: TRBJ1-5
V gene: TRBV12-3/TRBV12-4
CDR3 protein: CASSLRGRGQPQHF

D gene: -
J gene: TRBJ1-2
V gene: TRBV7-9
CDR3 protein: CASSLADRLFNYGYTF

D gene: -
J gene: TRBJ1-2
V gene: TRBV6-1
CDR3 protein: CASSEWSTYGYTF

D gene: -
J gene: TRBJ2-5
V gene: TRBV11-2
CDR3 protein: CASSHRTTETQYF

D gene: -
J gene: -
V gene: TRBV10-3
CDR3 protein: CAISEKRTYEQYF

D gene: -
J gene: TRBJ2-3
V gene: TRBV9
CDR3 protein: CASSVDGPRTDTQYF

D gene: TRBD1
J gene: TRBJ2-5
V gene: TRBV25-1
CDR3 protein: CASSGDRAGQETQYF

D gene: -
J gene: TRBJ1-2
V gene: TRBV4-1
CDR3 protein: CASSGFGSRRQTHYTF

D gene: -
J gene: TRBJ1-6
V gene: TRBV7-9
CDR3 protein: CASKGENSPLHF

D gene: -
J gene: TRBJ2-3
V gene: TRBV10-3
CDR3 protein: CAISEDIVGTQYF

D gene: -
J gene: TRBJ2-7
V gene: TRBV29-1
CDR3 protein: CSVWGEGNNEQYF